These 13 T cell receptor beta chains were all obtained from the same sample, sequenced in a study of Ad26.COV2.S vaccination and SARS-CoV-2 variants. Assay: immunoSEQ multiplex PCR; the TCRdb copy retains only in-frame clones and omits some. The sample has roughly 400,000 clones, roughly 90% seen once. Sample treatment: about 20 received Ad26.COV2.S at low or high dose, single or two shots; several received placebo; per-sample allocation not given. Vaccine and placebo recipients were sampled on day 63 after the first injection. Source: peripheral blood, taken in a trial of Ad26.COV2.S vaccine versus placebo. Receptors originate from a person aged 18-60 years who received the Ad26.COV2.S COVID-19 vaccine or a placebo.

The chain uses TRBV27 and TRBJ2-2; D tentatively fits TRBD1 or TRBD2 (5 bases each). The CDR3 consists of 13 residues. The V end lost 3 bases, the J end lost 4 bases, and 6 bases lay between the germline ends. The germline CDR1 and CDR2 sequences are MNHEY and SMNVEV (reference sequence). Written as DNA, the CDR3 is TGTGCCAGCAGTTTCGGGACCACCGGGGAGCTGTTTTTT. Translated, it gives CASSFGTTGELFF.

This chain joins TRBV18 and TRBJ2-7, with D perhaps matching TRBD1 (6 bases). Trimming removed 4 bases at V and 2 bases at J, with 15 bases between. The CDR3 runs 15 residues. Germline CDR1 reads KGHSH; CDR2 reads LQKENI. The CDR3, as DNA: TGTGCCAGCTCACTACTCCGGGACACCACCTACGAGCAGTACTTC. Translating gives CASSLLRDTTYEQYF. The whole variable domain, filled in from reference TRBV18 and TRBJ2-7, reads NAGVMQNPRHLVRRRGQEARLRCSPMKGHSHVYWYRQLPEEGLKFMVYLQKENIIDESGMPKERFSAEFPKEGPSILRIQQVVRGDSAAYFCASSLLRDTTYEQYFGPGTRLTVT.

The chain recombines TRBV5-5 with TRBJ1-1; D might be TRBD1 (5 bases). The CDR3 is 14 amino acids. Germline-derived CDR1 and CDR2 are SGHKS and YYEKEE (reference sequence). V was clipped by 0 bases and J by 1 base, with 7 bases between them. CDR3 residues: CASSLVTANTEAFF. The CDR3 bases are TGTGCCAGCAGCTTGGTGACAGCGAACACTGAAGCTTTCTTT.

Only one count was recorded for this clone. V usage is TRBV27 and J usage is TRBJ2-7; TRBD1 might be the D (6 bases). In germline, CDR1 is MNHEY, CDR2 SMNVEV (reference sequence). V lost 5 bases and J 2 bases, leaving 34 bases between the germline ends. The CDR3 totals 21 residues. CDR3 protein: CASSRYATTNRVVPWAYEQYF. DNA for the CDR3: TGTGCCAGCAGTAGATACGCCACGACCAACAGGGTGGTCCCCTGGGCCTACGAGCAGTACTTC.

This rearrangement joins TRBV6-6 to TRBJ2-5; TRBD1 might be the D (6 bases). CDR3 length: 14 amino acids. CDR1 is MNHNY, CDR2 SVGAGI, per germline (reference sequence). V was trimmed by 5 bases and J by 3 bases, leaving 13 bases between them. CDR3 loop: CASSPFGTKETQYF. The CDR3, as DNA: TGTGCCAGCAGTCCATTCGGGACAAAAGAGACCCAGTACTTC.

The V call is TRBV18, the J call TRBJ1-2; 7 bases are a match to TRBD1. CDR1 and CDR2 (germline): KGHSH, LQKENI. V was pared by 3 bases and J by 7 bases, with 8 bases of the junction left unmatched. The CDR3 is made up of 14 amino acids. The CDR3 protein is CASSPTGPYSGYTF. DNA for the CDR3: TGTGCCAGCTCACCGACAGGGCCGTATAGTGGCTACACCTTC.

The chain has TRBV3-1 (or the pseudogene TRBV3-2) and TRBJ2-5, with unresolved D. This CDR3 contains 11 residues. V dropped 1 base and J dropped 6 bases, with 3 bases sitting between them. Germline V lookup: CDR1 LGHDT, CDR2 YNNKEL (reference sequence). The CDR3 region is CASSQAQTQYF. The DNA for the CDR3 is TGTGCCAGCAGCCAAGCCCAGACCCAGTACTTC.

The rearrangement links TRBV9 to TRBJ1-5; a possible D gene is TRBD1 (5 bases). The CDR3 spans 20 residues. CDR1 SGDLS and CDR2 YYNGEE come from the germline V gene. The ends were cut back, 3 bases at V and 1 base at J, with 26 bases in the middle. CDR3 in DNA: TGTGCCAGCAGCGCCTACTCACCCGGGACCGATCTCGGGAGCAATCAGCCCCAGCATTTT. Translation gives CASSAYSPGTDLGSNQPQHF. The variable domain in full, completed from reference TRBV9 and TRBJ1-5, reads DSGVTQTPKHLITATGQRVTLRCSPRSGDLSVYWYQQSLDQGLQFLIQYYNGEERAKGNILERFSAQQFPDLHSELNLSSLELGDSALYFCASSAYSPGTDLGSNQPQHFGDGTRLSIL.

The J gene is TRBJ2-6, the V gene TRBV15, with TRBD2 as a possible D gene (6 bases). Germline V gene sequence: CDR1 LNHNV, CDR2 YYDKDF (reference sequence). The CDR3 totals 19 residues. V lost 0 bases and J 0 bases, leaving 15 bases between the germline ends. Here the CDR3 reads CATSRDLGGFSSGANVLTF. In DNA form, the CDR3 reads TGTGCCACCAGCAGAGATCTGGGGGGTTTTAGCTCTGGGGCCAACGTCCTGACTTTC.

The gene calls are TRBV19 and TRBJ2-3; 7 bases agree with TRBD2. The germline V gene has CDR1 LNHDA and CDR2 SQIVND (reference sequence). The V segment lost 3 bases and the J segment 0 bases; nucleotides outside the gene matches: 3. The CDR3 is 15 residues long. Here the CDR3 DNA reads TGTGCCAGTAGTATGTGGCGGGGGAGCACAGATACGCAGTATTTT. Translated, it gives CASSMWRGSTDTQYF.

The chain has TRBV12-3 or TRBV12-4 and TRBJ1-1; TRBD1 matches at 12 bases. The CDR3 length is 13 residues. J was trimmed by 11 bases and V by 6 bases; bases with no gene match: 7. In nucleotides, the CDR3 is TGTGCCAGCAGGGGGACAGGGGGCTTGTGGGCTTTCTTT. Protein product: CASRGTGGLWAFF.

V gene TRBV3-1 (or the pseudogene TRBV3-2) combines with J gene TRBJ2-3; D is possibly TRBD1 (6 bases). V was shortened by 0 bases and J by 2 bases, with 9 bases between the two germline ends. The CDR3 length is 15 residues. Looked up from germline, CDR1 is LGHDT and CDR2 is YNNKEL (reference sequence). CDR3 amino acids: CASSQDRQATDTQYF. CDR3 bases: TGTGCCAGCAGCCAAGATAGACAGGCCACAGATACGCAGTATTTT.

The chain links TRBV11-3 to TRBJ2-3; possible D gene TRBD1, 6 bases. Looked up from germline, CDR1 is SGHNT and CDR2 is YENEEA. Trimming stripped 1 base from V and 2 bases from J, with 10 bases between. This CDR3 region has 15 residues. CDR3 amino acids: CASSLAGHPTDTQYF. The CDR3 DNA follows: TGTGCCAGCAGCTTAGCGGGACACCCCACAGATACGCAGTATTTT.